The 18 T cell receptor beta chains reported below all come from one sample, sequenced in a study of blood T cell repertoires in COVID-19. TCRdb keeps only in-frame clones here, not all; method: immunoSEQ multiplex PCR. The sample includes approximately 230,000 clones, under 90% of them seen just once. Sequenced input: PBMCs or T cells enriched from blood (not recorded which). Receptors originate from a man in his forties who had recovered from COVID-19.

This rearrangement joins TRBV7-2 to TRBJ1-3; D ambiguous. Germline V gene sequence: CDR1 SGHTA, CDR2 FQGNSA. The V and J ends lost 0 bases and 3 bases respectively, with 15 bases between them. There are 17 residues in the CDR3. The CDR3 region is CASSLAGTGFSGNTIYF. CDR3 DNA sequence: TGTGCCAGCAGCTTAGCTGGTACGGGATTTAGTGGAAACACCATATATTTT.

This clone was recorded only once. J is TRBJ2-7 and V is TRBV3-1 (or the pseudogene TRBV3-2), with TRBD1 matching 7 bases. J gave up 2 bases and V 4 bases, and 5 bases lay outside the gene matches. The CDR3 consists of 14 residues. From germline, CDR1 is LGHDT and CDR2 YNNKEL (reference sequence). The CDR3 spells CASSLGTVTYEQYF. The CDR3 coding sequence is TGTGCCAGCAGCCTAGGGACAGTAACCTACGAGCAGTACTTC.

V is TRBV2 and J is TRBJ1-3; TRBD1 agrees at 8 bases. The germline gives CDR1 SNHLY, CDR2 FYNNEI. The CDR3 consists of 14 residues. V dropped 7 bases and J dropped 4; count of bases not matched to a gene: 6. CDR3 nucleotides: TGTGCCAGCACAGACAGGGGTTTGGGAAACACCATATATTTT. This encodes CASTDRGLGNTIYF.

This clone was observed once. V usage is TRBV7-2 and J usage is TRBJ2-3; D perhaps matches TRBD1 (6 bases). CDR3 length: 16 amino acids. V lost 1 base, J lost 0 bases, and 11 bases lay in between. CDR1 SGHTA and CDR2 FQGNSA come from the germline V gene. CDR3 residues: CASSLVGAQSTDTQYF. As DNA, the CDR3 is TGTGCCAGCAGCTTAGTGGGGGCCCAGAGCACAGATACGCAGTATTTT.

The rearrangement joins TRBV2 to TRBJ1-1; D ambiguous. CDR3 size: 14 residues. Germline V CDR1 and CDR2: SNHLY, FYNNEI. Trimming cost V 2 bases and J 8 bases, with 15 bases left between them. The CDR3 is CASSERKTGREAFF. The CDR3, as DNA: TGTGCCAGCAGTGAACGTAAGACGGGGAGAGAAGCTTTCTTT. Together with reference TRBV2 and TRBJ1-1, the CDR3 gives the full variable domain: EPEVTQTPSHQVTQMGQEVILRCVPISNHLYFYWYRQILGQKVEFLVSFYNNEISEKSEIFDDQFSVERPDGSNFTLKIRSTKLEDSAMYFCASSERKTGREAFFGQGTRLTVV.

About this clone itself: The same CDR3 can be traced to other DNA sequences in this sample. V and J are TRBV19 and TRBJ2-5; D might be TRBD1 (5 bases). CDR1 is LNHDA, CDR2 SQIVND, per germline (reference sequence). The ends were cut back, 5 bases at V and 2 bases at J, with 9 bases in the middle. The CDR3 contains 13 residues. The CDR3 nucleotides are TGTGCCAGTAGTGGGGCAGCACAAGAGACCCAGTACTTC. Its translation: CASSGAAQETQYF.

The CDR3 bases are TGTGCCAGCAGTTTATCGAAGAGAACGGAGACCCAGTACTTC. Protein product: CASSLSKRTETQYF. This chain connects TRBV27 to TRBJ2-5, with D unresolved. Germline CDR1 MNHEY, CDR2 SMNVEV (reference sequence). This CDR3 is 14 amino acids long. V was trimmed by 0 bases and J by 5 bases, leaving 10 bases between them.

V gene TRBV6-5 combines with J gene TRBJ2-1; the D gene is possibly TRBD1 (5 bases). The V end lost 5 bases, the J end lost 5 bases, and 10 bases lay between the germline ends. Germline V lookup: CDR1 MNHEY, CDR2 SVGAGI. This CDR3 comprises 13 residues. The CDR3 protein is CASSKGRNNEQFF. The CDR3 coding sequence is TGTGCCAGCAGTAAGGGGCGAAACAATGAGCAGTTCTTC.

V is TRBV27 and J is TRBJ2-7, with D possibly TRBD2 on 5 matching bases. The CDR3 is 15 amino acids. With 6 bases removed from V and 2 bases from J, the gap between germline ends came to 17 bases. The V gene's germline CDR1 is MNHEY and CDR2 SMNVEV (reference sequence). CDR3 nucleotide sequence: TGTGCCAGCAGCCGGGCCCGGACGGGGACCTACGAGCAGTACTTC. It yields the protein CASSRARTGTYEQYF.

The rearrangement links TRBV7-3 to TRBJ1-6; a possible D gene is TRBD1 (5 bases). The V gene lost 6 bases and the J gene lost 8 bases, with 14 bases spanning the gap. The CDR3 spans 14 residues. Germline CDR1 is SGHTA and CDR2 is FQGTGA. Written as DNA, the CDR3 is TGTGCCAGCAGTTCTACAGGATCCGATTCACCCCTCCACTTT. It translates to CASSSTGSDSPLHF.

This clone showed up just once. The chain has TRBV27 and TRBJ1-2; 9 bases map to TRBD1. From germline, CDR1 is MNHEY and CDR2 SMNVEV (reference sequence). The ends lost 6 bases at V and 3 bases at J; junction bases unmatched: 8. The CDR3 runs to 15 residues. The CDR3 is CASSPRTGVDYGYTF. In DNA form, the CDR3 reads TGTGCCAGCAGCCCCAGGACAGGGGTGGACTATGGCTACACCTTC.

This chain connects TRBV15 to TRBJ1-1, with 8 positions matching TRBD1. V gave up 3 bases and J gave up 5 bases; unmatched junction bases: 14. The CDR3 is 17 residues long. CDR1 and CDR2 (germline): LNHNV, YYDKDF (reference sequence). In nucleotides, the CDR3 is TGTGCCACCAGCAGTACTTATTCAGGGGGCGTAGGGACTGAAGCTTTCTTT. Protein sequence: CATSSTYSGGVGTEAFF.

The V gene is TRBV5-1, the J gene TRBJ2-4, with D maybe TRBD1 (5 bases). The CDR3 extends over 16 amino acids. Trimming left V 2 bases short and J 1 base short, with 13 bases between. Germline assignment: CDR1 SGHRS and CDR2 YFSETQ. The CDR3 protein is CASSLDSFAAKNIQYF. The CDR3 DNA is TGCGCCAGCAGCTTAGACAGCTTTGCGGCCAAAAACATTCAGTACTTC.

The rearrangement uses TRBV27 and TRBJ1-4; D gene ambiguous. The germline V gene encodes CDR1 MNHEY and CDR2 SMNVEV (reference sequence). Trimming shortened V by 4 bases and J by 8 bases, and 11 bases separated the two germline ends. This CDR3 has 13 residues. The CDR3 DNA is TGTGCCAGCAGTTCCTGGGGAGCGGAAAAACTGTTTTTT. This encodes CASSSWGAEKLFF. Full variable domain (missing parts from reference TRBV27 and TRBJ1-4): EAQVTQNPRYLITVTGKKLTVTCSQNMNHEYMSWYRQDPGLGLRQIYYSMNVEVTDKGDVPEGYKVSRKEKRNFPLILESPSPNQTSLYFCASSSWGAEKLFFGSGTQLSVL.

V is TRBV30 and J is TRBJ1-1; D is uncertain. The CDR3 sequence is 14 residues long. V was clipped by 0 bases and J by 1 base, with 9 bases between them. CDR1 and CDR2 from the germline V gene are GTSNPN and SVGIG (reference sequence). CDR3 in amino acids: CAWSVQEENTEAFF. CDR3 bases: TGTGCCTGGAGTGTACAAGAGGAGAACACTGAAGCTTTCTTT.

DNA for the CDR3: TGTGCCAGCACCTCCGGACTACTAGCTCCGTACAATGAGCAGTTCTTC. It encodes CASTSGLLAPYNEQFF. The genes are TRBV28 and TRBJ2-1; weak D call: TRBD2 (6 bases). The CDR3 contains 16 residues. Germline lookup yields CDR1 MDHEN and CDR2 SYDVKM. V was pared by 7 bases and J by 4 bases, with 20 bases between.

V gene TRBV19 combines with J gene TRBJ2-1; TRBD1 matches at 12 bases. This CDR3 is 15 amino acids long. Germline V gene data show CDR1 as LNHDA and CDR2 as SQIVND (reference sequence). V shed 7 bases and J 12 bases; nucleotides not matched to a gene: 13. CDR3 amino acids: CASTSSGTGGAGQFF. CDR3 bases: TGTGCCAGTACCTCCTCCGGGACAGGGGGCGCAGGGCAGTTCTTC. The whole variable domain, remainder taken from reference TRBV19 and TRBJ2-1, is DGGITQSPKYLFRKEGQNVTLSCEQNLNHDAMYWYRQDPGQGLRLIYYSQIVNDFQKGDIAEGYSVSREKKESFPLTVTSAQKNPTAFYLCASTSSGTGGAGQFFGPGTRLTVL.

The rearrangement links TRBV21-1 to TRBJ2-1; the DNA was not used to check the table's D call, TRBD2. TRBV21-1 is tagged as a pseudogene. The CDR3 length is 19 residues. CDR3 DNA: TGTGCCAGCAGCAAAGTCTCTAGCGGGGGGGCCGGCCCCGATAATGAGCAGTTCTTC. The encoded protein is CASSKVSSGGAGPDNEQFF.